This TCR beta chain was captured by sequencing in a study of T-cell memory formation after mild COVID-19. There are a few counts of this clonotype. TCRdb itself ran the 5' RACE reads through MiXCR, one entry per CDR3 protein. The sample lists 250,000 to 350,000 distinct CDR3 sequences, 15% to 20% occurring once. V was pared by 0 bases and J by 4 bases, with 4 bases between. Germline loops: CDR1 SGHRS, CDR2 YFSETQ. This CDR3 has 13 amino acids. The TCR sequence derives from a man between 18 and 35 years old who had mild COVID-19 (a few samples of this study predate the infection). Cell type and time point are not known. The chain joins TRBV5-1 to TRBJ2-2; unclear D gene. Sequencing input: PBMCs or a T cell subset sorted from them (not recorded which). CDR3 amino acids: CASSLDVTGELFF. CDR3 coding DNA: TGCGCCAGCAGCTTGGATGTCACCGGGGAGCTGTTTTTT.